One sample yielded the 27 T cell receptor beta chains listed below, sequenced in a study of T cells in Graves' hyperthyroidism and ophthalmopathy. Amplification targeted TCR beta CDR3 regions from RNA transcripts. First-round RT-PCR targeting the TCR CDR3 was performed with the HTBI primer set. TCRdb used MiXCR to reprocess the multiplex PCR reads, holding one entry per CDR3 protein. The table includes approximately 270,000 distinct CDR3 sequences, more than 14% detected once. Sequencing was performed on blood. The receptors here all came from a woman between 35 and 50 years old with Graves' hyperthyroidism that later progressed to Graves' ophthalmopathy.

V usage is TRBV11-3 and J usage is TRBJ2-1, with a possible D match to TRBD2 (5 bases). Germline values: CDR1 SGHNT, CDR2 YENEEA. This CDR3 comprises 16 residues. V dropped 4 bases and J dropped 5 bases, with 18 bases sitting between them. The CDR3 region is CASSSGLLRFNNEQFF. The CDR3 DNA sequence: TGTGCCAGCAGCTCAGGACTCTTACGATTTAACAATGAGCAGTTCTTC. Together with reference TRBV11-3 and TRBJ2-1, the CDR3 gives the full variable domain: EAGVVQSPRYKIIEKKQPVAFWCNPISGHNTLYWYLQNLGQGPELLIRYENEEAVDDSQLPKDRFSAERLKGVDSTLKIQPAELGDSAVYLCASSSGLLRFNNEQFFGPGTRLTVL.

There are many counts of this clonotype. The V call is TRBV3-1, the J call TRBJ2-3, with D uncertain. Trimming removed 1 base at V and 1 base at J, with 9 bases between. Germline V gives CDR1 LGHDT, CDR2 YNNKEL (reference sequence). The CDR3 is 15 residues long. CDR3 sequence (DNA): TGTGCCAGCAGCCAAGGGCCACTCGGCACAGATACGCAGTATTTT. This encodes CASSQGPLGTDTQYF.

This clonotype has at least ten counts. The V and J genes are TRBV6-1 and TRBJ2-4; D is perhaps TRBD1 (5 bases). Germline V gives CDR1 MNHNS, CDR2 SASEGT. The V gene lost 7 bases and the J gene lost 8 bases, with 18 bases spanning the gap. The CDR3 totals 14 residues. The CDR3 here is CASTKPGFMDIQYF. The CDR3 region has the DNA TGTGCCAGCACCAAACCAGGGTTTATGGACATTCAGTACTTC.

This clonotype was detected many times. The chain joins TRBV28 to TRBJ2-7, with D possibly matching TRBD1 (6 bases). The germline V gene encodes CDR1 MDHEN and CDR2 SYDVKM. The CDR3 runs 12 residues. The V end lost 10 bases, the J end lost 0 bases, and 10 bases lay between the germline ends. The CDR3 coding sequence is TGTGCCACCGGGACAAACTCCTACGAGCAGTACTTC. It yields the protein CATGTNSYEQYF.

This clonotype occurred many times. The chain uses TRBV7-2 and TRBJ2-2, with 7 bases aligning to TRBD2. The CDR3 consists of 17 residues. The germline V gene has CDR1 SGHTA and CDR2 FQGNSA. The trim removed 5 bases at V and 4 bases at J, leaving 13 bases unmatched. The DNA for the CDR3 is TGTGCCAGCAGCGAAGGGTGGGGCGGGAGCGTCACCGGGGAGCTGTTTTTT. This sequence encodes CASSEGWGGSVTGELFF.

The sample holds many counts of this clonotype. The chain uses TRBV2 and TRBJ2-5; possible D gene TRBD2, 6 bases. This CDR3 has 14 residues. Germline V gene sequence: CDR1 SNHLY, CDR2 FYNNEI. The V end lost 6 bases, the J end lost 7 bases, and 18 bases lay between the germline ends. The CDR3 coding sequence is TGTGCCAGCAGATCACTAGCTCCCCCGGGGACCCAGTACTTC. It translates to CASRSLAPPGTQYF.

This clonotype was found once. The CDR3, as DNA: TGTGCCAGCAGATGGCGGGAGGGCACAGATACGCAGTATTTT. This gives the protein CASRWREGTDTQYF. The chain is built from TRBV2 and TRBJ2-3, with TRBD2 matching over 8 bases. The CDR3 totals 14 residues. Germline assignment: CDR1 SNHLY and CDR2 FYNNEI. After removal of 6 bases from V and 1 base from J, the junction contained 3 bases not matched to a gene.

The chain carries TRBV5-1 and TRBJ2-3; D is perhaps TRBD1 or TRBD2 (5 bases each). V dropped 0 bases and J dropped 6 bases, with 14 bases sitting between them. There are 15 residues in the CDR3. Germline V CDR1 and CDR2: SGHRS, YFSETQ. CDR3 nucleotide sequence: TGCGCCAGCAGCTTGGGGACGGGACCAGCGGATACGCAGTATTTT. Its translation is CASSLGTGPADTQYF.

This clonotype was picked up many times. This chain links TRBV27 with TRBJ2-4; the match to TRBD2 covers 8 bases. Germline CDR1 and CDR2: MNHEY and SMNVEV (reference sequence). Trimming removed 0 bases from V and 7 bases from J; junction bases left unmatched: 11. The CDR3 covers 17 residues. This chain's CDR3 is CASSLSGGTRFLNIQYF. In DNA, the CDR3 is TGTGCCAGCAGTTTATCTGGTGGGACTAGATTTTTGAACATTCAGTACTTC.

CDR3 in amino acids: CASSLNMDGSNYGYTF. DNA of the CDR3: TGTGCCAGCAGTTTAAATATGGACGGTTCTAACTATGGCTACACCTTC. The chain recombines TRBV12-3 or TRBV12-4 with TRBJ1-2; D gene uncertain. Between the trimmed V and J ends, which lost 2 bases and 0 bases, there was a span of 13 bases. The CDR3 consists of 16 residues.

This clonotype was picked up many times. The rearrangement joins TRBV2 to TRBJ1-5; tentatively, D is TRBD1 (6 bases). This CDR3 spans 12 amino acids. V lost 8 bases and J lost 6, with 11 bases in between. Germline CDR1 is SNHLY and CDR2 is FYNNEI. The chain's CDR3 is CASAGDSQPQHF. The CDR3 DNA follows: TGTGCCAGCGCAGGGGATTCTCAGCCCCAGCATTTT.

This clonotype was recorded at least ten times. As DNA, the CDR3 is TGTGCCAGCAGTTCCTCTGCGGGGACTAGCGGATACAATGAGCAGTTCTTC. This codes for CASSSSAGTSGYNEQFF. The chain uses TRBV12-3 or TRBV12-4 and TRBJ2-1, with 11 bases identical to TRBD2. This CDR3 is 17 amino acids long. The V segment lost 4 bases and the J segment 4 bases; nucleotides outside the gene matches: 9.

The sample holds many counts of this clonotype. This chain joins TRBV7-8 and TRBJ2-5; D not certain. The V end was cut by 1 base, the J end by 10 bases, with 13 bases between. This CDR3 is 13 amino acids long. CDR1 SGHVS and CDR2 FQNEAQ come from the germline V gene. The CDR3 loop reads CASSLVGYKGQYF. In DNA form, the CDR3 reads TGTGCCAGCAGCTTAGTTGGGTATAAGGGCCAGTACTTC.

The table lists this clonotype with many counts. The genes are TRBV12-3 or TRBV12-4 and TRBJ1-3; 8 nucleotides align to TRBD1. Trimming took 5 bases from V and 2 from J; bases not matched to a gene: 23. The CDR3 contains 21 residues. The CDR3 is CASSPGQGVSFPYPPGNTIYF. The CDR3 DNA reads as TGTGCCAGCAGTCCTGGACAGGGTGTTTCATTTCCGTATCCCCCTGGAAACACCATATATTTT.

This clonotype was seen ten or more times. The gene calls are TRBV12-3 or TRBV12-4 and TRBJ1-5; D is unresolved. Trimming shortened V by 5 bases and J by 3 bases, and 5 bases separated the two germline ends. This CDR3 is 12 amino acids long. CDR3 region: CASSQDNQPQHF. In DNA, the CDR3 is TGTGCCAGCAGTCAAGACAATCAGCCCCAGCATTTT.

This clonotype was found many times. V and J are TRBV2 and TRBJ1-1, with TRBD1 matching over 10 bases. Germline V gene sequence: CDR1 SNHLY, CDR2 FYNNEI. V lost 8 bases to trimming and J lost 7 bases; unmatched junction nucleotides: 7. The CDR3 runs to 13 residues. CDR3 bases: TGTGCCAGCCGGATTTGGGACAGGGGTGAAGCTTTCTTT. Translation gives CASRIWDRGEAFF.

This clonotype was detected many times. The chain joins TRBV28 to TRBJ2-1; perhaps TRBD2 as D (5 bases). V was shortened by 3 bases and J by 7 bases, with 10 bases between the two germline ends. CDR3 size: 13 residues. Germline loops: CDR1 MDHEN, CDR2 SYDVKM. The CDR3 sequence is CASSLWEWNEQFF. DNA of the CDR3: TGTGCCAGCAGTTTGTGGGAGTGGAATGAGCAGTTCTTC.

This clonotype has at least ten counts. V gene TRBV28 combines with J gene TRBJ2-5; D may be TRBD1 (5 bases). CDR1 and CDR2 from the germline V gene are MDHEN and SYDVKM. V lost 6 bases to trimming and J lost 5 bases, with 16 bases between them. The CDR3 spans 14 residues. The CDR3 DNA is TGTGCCAGCAGATCAGGGTTTAGGCAGGAGACCCAGTACTTC. It is translated as CASRSGFRQETQYF.

This clonotype appeared many times. The chain is built from TRBV13 and TRBJ2-3; D is possibly TRBD1 (6 bases). This CDR3 spans 16 amino acids. Germline V lookup: CDR1 PRHDT, CDR2 FYEKMQ (reference sequence). The V and J ends lost 0 bases and 2 bases respectively, with 12 bases between them. CDR3 in amino acids: CASSLGGAHFTDTQYF. CDR3 in DNA: TGTGCCAGCAGCTTAGGGGGGGCCCATTTCACAGATACGCAGTATTTT.

This clonotype has ten or more counts. The chain uses TRBV28 and TRBJ2-5; D gene uncertain. CDR1 and CDR2 (germline): MDHEN, SYDVKM. CDR3 size: 16 residues. Trimming stripped 3 bases from V and 0 bases from J, with 14 bases between. Here the CDR3 reads CASSFIGAQYQETQYF. The CDR3, as DNA: TGTGCCAGCAGTTTTATCGGCGCTCAGTACCAAGAGACCCAGTACTTC.

In this sample, this clonotype turned up many times. DNA of the CDR3: TGTGCCTGGAGTAGGACTAGCGGGGCCACAGATACGCAGTATTTT. It specifies CAWSRTSGATDTQYF. The chain combines TRBV30 with TRBJ2-3; 12 nucleotides agree with TRBD2. The junction had 2 bases not matched to a gene; V was cut back by 2 bases and J by 2 bases. The CDR3 is made up of 15 amino acids. The germline CDR1 and CDR2 sequences are GTSNPN and SVGIG (reference sequence).

This clonotype has ten or more counts. The chain joins TRBV5-6 to TRBJ1-5; D is unresolved. CDR3 size: 12 residues. Trimming stripped 3 bases from V and 3 bases from J, with 4 bases between. Per germline, CDR1 SGHDT and CDR2 YYEEEE. This chain's CDR3 is CASSSVNQPQHF. CDR3 sequence (DNA): TGTGCCAGCAGCTCCGTCAATCAGCCCCAGCATTTT.

This clonotype came up many times. The J gene is TRBJ1-5, the V gene TRBV6-5; unclear D gene. V lost 4 bases and J lost 3, with 13 bases in between. Per the germline V gene, CDR1 is MNHEY and CDR2 is SVGAGI. This CDR3 contains 15 residues. The CDR3 spells CASSSLGSLNQPQHF. CDR3 sequence (DNA): TGTGCCAGCAGTTCCTTGGGCTCCCTCAATCAGCCCCAGCATTTT.

In its sample, this clonotype was seen many times. V and J are TRBV3-1 and TRBJ1-1; no definite D call. The CDR3 length is 12 residues. Germline V lookup: CDR1 LGHDT, CDR2 YNNKEL (reference sequence). Trimming took off 5 bases at V and 3 bases at J, with 7 bases between the two ends. CDR3: CASSSGDTEAFF. The CDR3 coding sequence is TGTGCCAGCAGCTCCGGGGACACTGAAGCTTTCTTT. Supplemented by reference TRBV3-1 and TRBJ1-1, the full variable domain reads DTAVSQTPKYLVTQMGNDKSIKCEQNLGHDTMYWYKQDSKKFLKIMFSYNNKELIINETVPNRFSPKSPDKAHLNLHINSLELGDSAVYFCASSSGDTEAFFGQGTRLTVV.

This clonotype appeared a single time. The CDR3 DNA reads TGTGCTAGTGCCTTCTGGAGTAGCGGGATCAATGAGCAGTTCTTC. Translated: CASAFWSSGINEQFF. The chain combines TRBV12-5 with TRBJ2-1, with 8 bases aligning to TRBD2. Per the germline V gene, CDR1 is LGHNT and CDR2 is FRNRAP. The CDR3 covers 15 residues. The junction had 11 bases not matched to a gene; V was cut back by 7 bases and J by 6 bases.

This clonotype appeared many times. The rearrangement uses TRBV28 and TRBJ2-3; 13 positions agree with TRBD2. CDR1 is MDHEN, CDR2 SYDVKM, per germline. J gave up 11 bases and V 1 base, and 6 bases lay outside the gene matches. The CDR3 consists of 15 residues. CDR3 protein: CASSLSGTSGIRQYF. The CDR3 DNA reads TGTGCCAGCAGTTTATCCGGGACTAGCGGGATTAGGCAGTATTTT.

This clonotype was counted at least ten times. The V call is TRBV11-2, the J call TRBJ2-7; TRBD2 matches at 7 bases. V lost 4 bases to trimming and J lost 3 bases; unmatched junction nucleotides: 12. CDR1 and CDR2 (germline): SGHAT, FQNNGV. This CDR3 contains 16 residues. In DNA, the CDR3 is TGTGCCAGCAGCTCCTACGGGGGGAAGTCGTACTACGAGCAGTACTTC. Residues: CASSSYGGKSYYEQYF.